The present T cell receptor beta chain was sequenced within a study of blood T cells in healthy people across ages. A sample-barcoded 5' primer and a J-beta primer mix were used in a second PCR of roughly 7 to 11 cycles. MiXCR was run by TCRdb on the 5' RACE reads, yielding one entry per CDR3 protein. The table includes more than 1.4 million distinct CDR3 sequences, approximately 38% detected once. V shed 6 bases and J shed 4 bases, with 20 bases lying between them. The CDR3 has 15 residues. The V gene's germline CDR1 is DFQATT and CDR2 SNEGSKA (reference sequence). This clonotype has more than one count but fewer than ten.

The sequencing input was blood. The chain recombines TRBV20-1 with TRBJ2-3, with D perhaps matching TRBD2 (7 bases). This clonotype originated in a woman aged 18 to 35 in good health. The CDR3 is CSAQTLGGPPDTQYF. The CDR3 bases are TGCAGTGCCCAGACGTTGGGGGGGCCCCCAGATACGCAGTATTTT.